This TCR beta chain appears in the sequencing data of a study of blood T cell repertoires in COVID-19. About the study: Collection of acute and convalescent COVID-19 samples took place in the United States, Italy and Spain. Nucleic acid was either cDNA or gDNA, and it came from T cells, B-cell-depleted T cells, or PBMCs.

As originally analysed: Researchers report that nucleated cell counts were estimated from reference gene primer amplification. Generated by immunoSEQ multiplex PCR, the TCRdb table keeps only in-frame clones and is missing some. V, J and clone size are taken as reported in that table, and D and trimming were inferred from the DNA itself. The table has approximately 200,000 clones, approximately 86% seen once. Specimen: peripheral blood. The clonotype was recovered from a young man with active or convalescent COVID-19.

The DNA for the CDR3 is TGTGCCAGCAGTCCTAGGGGACAGGGCACAGATACGCAGTATTTT. This translates into CASSPRGQGTDTQYF. V gene TRBV28 combines with J gene TRBJ2-3; TRBD1 matches at 8 bases. The germline V gene encodes CDR1 MDHEN and CDR2 SYDVKM. The CDR3 is 15 amino acids. Trimming cost V 5 bases and J 1 base; bases outside gene matches: 5. The variable domain in full, with the rest retrieved from reference TRBV28 and TRBJ2-3, is DVKVTQSSRYLVKRTGEKVFLECVQDMDHENMFWYRQDPGLGLRLIYFSYDVKMKEKGDIPEGYSVSREKKERFSLILESASTNQTSMYLCASSPRGQGTDTQYFGPGTRLTVL.